The 18 T cell receptor beta chains below were found in one sample sequenced in a study of T cell repertoires in cytomegalovirus infection. TCRdb reanalysed the reads using MiXCR and keeps one entry per CDR3 protein. The data show 150,000 to 200,000 distinct CDR3 sequences, 8% to 10% seen once. The sequencing sample was made of PBMCs. These receptors were taken from a human donor in good health (CMV status not recorded). Some clones in this sample may be carry-over from other donors' samples.

This clonotype was seen repeatedly, ten times or more. The rearrangement joins TRBV7-2 to TRBJ1-1; possible D gene TRBD1, 5 bases. The CDR3 is 15 amino acids. The V end was cut by 3 bases, the J end by 1 base, with 12 bases between. CDR1 SGHTA and CDR2 FQGNSA come from the germline V gene. The chain's CDR3 is CASSFQGTANTEAFF. The CDR3 DNA follows: TGTGCCAGCAGCTTCCAAGGGACGGCGAACACTGAAGCTTTCTTT. Full variable domain (remainder filled in from reference TRBV7-2 and TRBJ1-1): GAGVSQSPSNKVTEKGKDVELRCDPISGHTALYWYRQSLGQGLEFLIYFQGNSAPDKSGLPSDRFSAERTGGSVSTLTIQRTQQEDSAVYLCASSFQGTANTEAFFGQGTRLTVV.

The table lists this clonotype with a few counts. The rearrangement uses TRBV7-2 and TRBJ2-1, with 9 bases aligning to TRBD2. The germline V gene has CDR1 SGHTA and CDR2 FQGNSA. V shed 1 base and J 9 bases; nucleotides not matched to a gene: 7. The CDR3 contains 15 residues. The CDR3 reads CASSLVAGGPGEQFF. The CDR3 region has the DNA TGTGCCAGCAGCTTAGTGGCGGGAGGGCCAGGTGAGCAGTTCTTC. The full variable domain, completed using reference TRBV7-2 and TRBJ2-1, is GAGVSQSPSNKVTEKGKDVELRCDPISGHTALYWYRQSLGQGLEFLIYFQGNSAPDKSGLPSDRFSAERTGGSVSTLTIQRTQQEDSAVYLCASSLVAGGPGEQFFGPGTRLTVL.

There are many counts of this clonotype. The chain carries TRBV7-2 and TRBJ2-7; 11 bases are a match to TRBD1. After removal of 4 bases from V and 4 bases from J, the junction contained 18 bases not matched to a gene. Germline values: CDR1 SGHTA, CDR2 FQGNSA. This CDR3 has 19 residues. The CDR3 region has the DNA TGTGCCAGCAGCTCAAGGACAGGGGGCGCGTCTAGCGGAGCTTACGAGCAGTACTTC. It encodes CASSSRTGGASSGAYEQYF.

This clonotype was picked up many times. V and J are TRBV6-2 or TRBV6-3 and TRBJ1-5; 9 nucleotides match TRBD1. CDR1 is MNHEY and CDR2 is SVGEGT in the germline V gene. The CDR3 loop spans 16 amino acids. Trimming took 2 bases from V and 3 from J; bases not matched to a gene: 5. The CDR3 loop reads CASSYTRTGVNQPQHF. CDR3 bases: TGTGCCAGCAGTTACACAAGGACAGGGGTCAATCAGCCCCAGCATTTT.

This clonotype was seen many times. The CDR3: CASGDLVGTEAFF. In DNA form, the CDR3 reads TGTGCCAGCGGAGATCTGGTGGGGACTGAAGCTTTCTTT. V is TRBV6-2 or TRBV6-3 and J is TRBJ1-1; D unresolved. The CDR3 has 13 residues. V was pared by 8 bases and J by 5 bases, with 15 bases between. Germline assignment: CDR1 MNHEY and CDR2 SVGEGT.

This clonotype was picked up many times. The V gene is TRBV7-2, the J gene TRBJ2-1, with D perhaps TRBD2 (5 bases). V gave up 1 base and J gave up 0 bases, with 10 bases separating them. This CDR3 has 16 amino acids. From germline, CDR1 is SGHTA and CDR2 FQGNSA. This CDR3 is CASSLGGQFSYNEQFF. The CDR3, as DNA: TGTGCCAGCAGCTTAGGAGGGCAGTTCTCCTACAATGAGCAGTTCTTC.

Ten or more counts support this clonotype. The rearrangement joins TRBV10-3 to TRBJ2-7; D uncertain. The V end lost 4 bases, the J end lost 4 bases, and 8 bases lay between the germline ends. This CDR3 region has 12 residues. Germline V gives CDR1 ENHRY, CDR2 SYGVKD. CDR3 residues: CAISGGRYEQYF. For the CDR3, the DNA is TGTGCCATCAGTGGGGGTAGATACGAGCAGTACTTC.

The V and J genes are TRBV10-3 and TRBJ1-2, with D perhaps TRBD1 (5 bases). With 10 bases removed from V and 4 bases from J, the gap between germline ends came to 19 bases. In germline, CDR1 is ENHRY, CDR2 SYGVKD. The CDR3 runs 14 residues. For the CDR3, the DNA is TGTGCCAGCTGTAAAGGGGAAACGGGCTATGGCTACACCTTC. Translating gives CASCKGETGYGYTF.

This clonotype was detected ten times or more. The V and J genes are TRBV20-1 and TRBJ2-7; D is undetermined. The CDR3 is made up of 14 amino acids. Germline CDR1 and CDR2: DFQATT and SNEGSKA (reference sequence). Trimming removed 7 bases from V and 0 bases from J, with 16 bases in between. DNA of the CDR3: TGCAGTGTTGCCAGCCCACTCAGCTCCTACGAGCAGTACTTC. Protein: CSVASPLSSYEQYF.

The rearrangement links TRBV10-2 to TRBJ2-3, with D hard to call. From germline, CDR1 is WSHSY and CDR2 SAAADI. The CDR3 length is 15 residues. Trimming took off 3 bases at V and 2 bases at J, with 12 bases between the two ends. In DNA, the CDR3 is TGCGCCAGCAGTGAAGCCGAATCCTTCACAGATACGCAGTATTTT. Translated, it gives CASSEAESFTDTQYF.

This clonotype was seen many times. This chain uses TRBV11-2 with TRBJ1-3; a weak D match, TRBD1 (6 bases). V lost 2 bases to trimming and J lost 3 bases, with 23 bases between them. CDR3 length: 19 residues. Germline CDR1 reads SGHAT; CDR2 reads FQNNGV. For the CDR3, the DNA is TGTGCCAGCAGCTTATACGGGACAAGACCCGTCAGGGGTGGAAACACCATATATTTT. Its protein product is CASSLYGTRPVRGGNTIYF.

This clonotype was observed many times. CDR3 loop: CASSEGLAGDRDEQYF. DNA for the CDR3: TGTGCCAGCAGTGAAGGACTAGCGGGAGATCGGGACGAGCAGTACTTC. The chain uses TRBV2 and TRBJ2-7; 12 bases are a match to TRBD2. J was trimmed by 5 bases and V by 1 base; bases with no gene match: 6. Germline CDR1 reads SNHLY; CDR2 reads FYNNEI. This CDR3 is 16 amino acids long.

This clonotype was seen many times. The chain links TRBV7-2 to TRBJ1-1; perhaps TRBD1 as D (6 bases). The CDR3 extends over 17 amino acids. V was cut by 4 bases and J by 0 bases, with 18 bases left in between. CDR1 is SGHTA and CDR2 is FQGNSA in the germline V gene. CDR3 nucleotides: TGTGCCAGCAGCTCCCGCGGCAGGGGTCCTTTGAACACTGAAGCTTTCTTT. Encoded protein: CASSSRGRGPLNTEAFF.

This clonotype was seen a few times. The rearrangement uses TRBV2 and TRBJ2-2; 11 bases fit TRBD2. CDR1 and CDR2 (germline): SNHLY, FYNNEI. J gave up 7 bases and V 8 bases, and 6 bases lay outside the gene matches. CDR3 length: 14 amino acids. The CDR3 bases are TGTGCCAGCGGGCCTAGCGGGAGGAACGGGGAGCTGTTTTTT. It yields the protein CASGPSGRNGELFF.

The chain links TRBV20-1 to TRBJ2-1; 9 nucleotides agree with TRBD2. The germline CDR1 and CDR2 sequences are DFQATT and SNEGSKA (reference sequence). V was pared by 2 bases and J by 8 bases, with 13 bases of the junction left unmatched. CDR3 length equals 16 residues. CDR3 in amino acids: CSARPLTASGIYEQFF. The CDR3 DNA reads TGCAGTGCTAGACCCCTAACGGCTAGCGGGATTTATGAGCAGTTCTTC.

The chain links TRBV28 to TRBJ2-4; 7 nucleotides match TRBD1. The germline gives CDR1 MDHEN, CDR2 SYDVKM. With V trimmed by 6 bases and J by 4 bases, 3 bases remained unmatched. The CDR3 contains 13 residues. The CDR3 DNA follows: TGTGCCAGCAGGACAGGGTTAAAAAACATTCAGTACTTC. Translation gives CASRTGLKNIQYF.

In its sample, this clonotype was seen many times. The chain combines TRBV7-2 with TRBJ1-3; D unclear. The CDR3 is made up of 13 amino acids. Trimming removed 5 bases at V and 7 bases at J, with 12 bases between. From germline, CDR1 is SGHTA and CDR2 FQGNSA. DNA for the CDR3: TGTGCCAGCAGCCCCAGCCCCCGTAACACCATATATTTT. Amino acid sequence: CASSPSPRNTIYF.

This clonotype was picked up many times. CDR3 region: CASSLSLGTRTSGYQETQYF. CDR3 DNA: TGTGCCAGCAGCTTATCTCTGGGGACTCGGACTAGCGGGTACCAAGAGACCCAGTACTTC. V is TRBV7-2 and J is TRBJ2-5; 11 bases align to TRBD2. The germline V gene encodes CDR1 SGHTA and CDR2 FQGNSA. With V trimmed by 2 bases and J by 0 bases, 14 bases remained unmatched. The CDR3 extends over 20 amino acids.